The clone carrying this T cell receptor (delta chain) has more than one count but fewer than ten. Its antigen is not known. PBMCs from patients and controls supplied the genomic DNA for sequencing. After removal of 0 bases from V and 3 bases from J, the junction contained 8 bases not matched to a gene. CDR3 length equals 17 residues. Germline CDR1 reads GEAIGNYY; CDR2 reads EKD. TCRdb re-called the multiplex PCR reads through CATT. The repertoire holds about 3,100 delta-chain clones, with roughly 1.2% as singletons. These data originate in a study of gamma delta lymphoproliferative disorders and STAT genes. At the level of the study: Gamma-chain libraries were built from at least 50 ng of genomic DNA with the LymphoTrack Dx TCRG Assay. Overall study results and limits: Whether leukemic clones are public or private remains unconfirmed.

The chain is built from TRDV2 and TRDJ1, with 11 bases matching TRDD3. Material for sequencing was blood. The sequence was obtained from a human donor in good health. CDR3 sequence: CACDTVLGDKDADKLIF. CDR3 sequence (DNA): TGTGCCTGTGACACCGTACTGGGGGATAAGGATGCCGATAAACTCATCTTT.